The 32 T cell receptor beta chains presented below share a single source sample, sequenced in a study of a mutant IDH1 vaccine in newly diagnosed glioma. Documented time point: week 11, during vaccination. Each dose delivered 300 ug of mutant IDH1 20-mer peptide subcutaneously with imiquimod. Some clones are missing from TCRdb's copy, which holds only in-frame ones; the method was immunoSEQ multiplex PCR. In the table there are about 25,000 clones, under 80% of which are singletons. Which antigens these TCRs recognize remains unknown. The source material was peripheral blood mononuclear cells (PBMCs), sampled from a glioma patient whose treatment included an IDH1 peptide vaccine. The receptor source for this set is a man aged 18 to 29 with glioma. Some clones in this sample may be carry-over from other donors' samples.

The CDR3 bases are TGTGCCTGGAGTAAGACAGGGGGGGATGAGCAGTTCTTC. Translation: CAWSKTGGDEQFF. The J gene is TRBJ2-1, the V gene TRBV30, with 9 bases aligning to TRBD1. This CDR3 is built from 13 residues. Germline V gene sequence: CDR1 GTSNPN, CDR2 SVGIG (reference sequence). The junction had 4 bases not matched to a gene; V was cut back by 2 bases and J by 8 bases.

This clone was observed a few times. The chain employs TRBV7-6 and TRBJ1-1, with 8 bases aligning to TRBD1. The germline V gene has CDR1 SGHVS and CDR2 FNYEAQ. The CDR3 totals 16 residues. V lost 2 bases, J lost 0 bases, and 5 bases stayed unmatched. DNA for the CDR3: TGTGCCAGCAGCTTATCAGGGGGCGAATTGAACACTGAAGCTTTCTTT. Amino acids: CASSLSGGELNTEAFF. The full variable domain, in which reference TRBV7-6 and TRBJ1-1 provide the parts outside the CDR3, is GAGVSQSPRYKVTKRGQDVALRCDPISGHVSLYWYRQALGQGPEFLTYFNYEAQQDKSGLPNDRFSAERPEGSISTLTIQRTEQRDSAMYRCASSLSGGELNTEAFFGQGTRLTVV.

The chain uses TRBV4-3 and TRBJ1-1, with TRBD1 matching over 7 bases. Germline V CDR1 and CDR2: LGHNA, YSLEER. The CDR3 totals 16 residues. Losses at the gene ends were 2 bases for V and 3 bases for J; bases not matched to a gene: 9. The CDR3: CASSQKGARADTEAFF. Written as DNA, the CDR3 is TGCGCCAGCAGCCAAAAGGGGGCGCGGGCTGACACTGAAGCTTTCTTT.

J is TRBJ1-1 and V is TRBV4-3; no clear D gene. Germline V CDR1 and CDR2: LGHNA, YSLEER. This CDR3 has 13 amino acids. The germline V and J ends were trimmed by 1 base and 1 base, with 4 bases remaining between them. The CDR3 sequence: CASSQVGNTEAFF. The DNA for the CDR3 is TGCGCCAGCAGCCAAGTGGGGAACACTGAAGCTTTCTTT.

This chain uses TRBV27 with TRBJ2-5, with 7 bases matching TRBD1. Germline values: CDR1 MNHEY, CDR2 SMNVEV (reference sequence). This CDR3 has 13 amino acids. After removal of 5 bases from V and 5 bases from J, the junction contained 5 bases not matched to a gene. The CDR3 loop is CASSHRGGETQYF. CDR3 nucleotides: TGTGCCAGCAGTCACAGGGGTGGTGAGACCCAGTACTTC.

The DNA of the CDR3 is TGTGCCAGCAGGACAGGGTCGGTGGACTATGGCTACACCTTC. Its translation is CASRTGSVDYGYTF. This sequence joins TRBV6-5 and TRBJ1-2; 7 bases agree with TRBD1. The CDR3 covers 14 residues. Germline values: CDR1 MNHEY, CDR2 SVGAGI. The J segment lost 3 bases and the V segment lost 6 bases, leaving 7 bases of the junction unmatched.

The J gene is TRBJ1-2, the V gene TRBV11-2; 10 bases match TRBD1. Germline CDR1 SGHAT, CDR2 FQNNGV. This CDR3 is built from 14 residues. V gave up 5 bases and J gave up 1 base; unmatched junction bases: 1. CDR3 amino acids: CASSRTGGNYGYTF. CDR3 nucleotides: TGTGCCAGCAGCAGGACAGGGGGTAACTATGGCTACACCTTC.

The CDR3 loop reads CASGLSTSAPYEQYF. The DNA for the CDR3 is TGTGCTAGTGGTTTGTCGACATCAGCCCCCTACGAGCAGTACTTC. The chain links TRBV12-5 to TRBJ2-7, with no clear D. Germline V lookup: CDR1 LGHNT, CDR2 FRNRAP. The CDR3 length is 15 residues. Trimming shortened V by 2 bases and J by 2 bases, and 13 bases separated the two germline ends.

This clone occurred a few times. V and J are TRBV5-1 and TRBJ1-1; D gene ambiguous. V was cut by 0 bases and J by 7 bases, with 16 bases left in between. This CDR3 comprises 15 residues. CDR1 and CDR2 (germline): SGHRS, YFSETQ. CDR3 nucleotides: TGCGCCAGCAGCTTGGCCGATCTTCCGGCAGATGAAGCTTTCTTT. It yields the protein CASSLADLPADEAFF.

The chain employs TRBV7-9 and TRBJ2-2, with D tentatively TRBD1 (5 bases). From germline, CDR1 is SEHNR and CDR2 FQNEAQ (reference sequence). The CDR3 runs to 17 residues. The ends were cut back, 2 bases at V and 5 bases at J, with 18 bases in the middle. The CDR3, as DNA: TGTGCCAGCAGCTTACACGGACCAGGGTTGAAAACCGGGGAGCTGTTTTTT. As protein: CASSLHGPGLKTGELFF.

The V gene is TRBV7-2, the J gene TRBJ2-3, with D tentatively TRBD1 (6 bases). CDR1 and CDR2 from the germline V gene are SGHTA and FQGNSA. With 1 base removed from V and 2 bases from J, the gap between germline ends came to 13 bases. The CDR3 spans 16 residues. CDR3 nucleotide sequence: TGTGCCAGCAGCTTAGTGGGGACACAGGTCACAGATACGCAGTATTTT. It translates to CASSLVGTQVTDTQYF.

This rearrangement joins TRBV5-1 to TRBJ1-2, with D maybe TRBD1 (6 bases). The CDR3 is made up of 12 amino acids. Germline values: CDR1 SGHRS, CDR2 YFSETQ. The germline V and J ends were trimmed by 5 bases and 2 bases, with 7 bases remaining between them. The CDR3 reads CASRQGNYGYTF. The CDR3 DNA follows: TGCGCCAGCAGGCAGGGGAACTATGGCTACACCTTC.

This clone was seen a few times. The chain couples TRBV7-9 to TRBJ2-2; D is uncertain. CDR3 size: 15 residues. Trimming left V 4 bases short and J 5 bases short, with 14 bases between. Germline lookup yields CDR1 SEHNR and CDR2 FQNEAQ (reference sequence). The CDR3 sequence: CASSYSPSNTGELFF. CDR3 nucleotides: TGTGCCAGCAGCTACAGTCCCAGCAATACCGGGGAGCTGTTTTTT. The variable domain in full, with the rest retrieved from reference TRBV7-9 and TRBJ2-2, is DTGVSQNPRHKITKRGQNVTFRCDPISEHNRLYWYRQTLGQGPEFLTYFQNEAQLEKSRLLSDRFSAERPKGSFSTLEIQRTEQGDSAMYLCASSYSPSNTGELFFGEGSRLTVL.

V gene TRBV6-4 combines with J gene TRBJ1-6; 7 nucleotides align to TRBD1. The V gene end was trimmed by 5 bases and the J gene end by 7 bases; junction bases not matched to a gene: 11. CDR1 is MRHNA and CDR2 is SNTAGT in the germline V gene. The CDR3 totals 16 residues. DNA for the CDR3: TGTGCCAGCAGTCCCCCCATGGGGACAGCAAATTCACCCCTCCACTTT. Translating it yields CASSPPMGTANSPLHF.

This clone was detected only once. V gene TRBV28 combines with J gene TRBJ2-7; possibly TRBD1 for D (5 bases). CDR3 length: 12 amino acids. Trimming took off 7 bases at V and 6 bases at J, with 13 bases between the two ends. Germline assignment: CDR1 MDHEN and CDR2 SYDVKM. DNA for the CDR3: TGTGCCAGCACCACCAGGGTGGGCGAGCAGTACTTC. Its protein is CASTTRVGEQYF.

This chain connects TRBV6-5 to TRBJ2-7, with a possible D match to TRBD1 (5 bases). Germline CDR1 reads MNHEY; CDR2 reads SVGAGI. V gave up 6 bases and J gave up 2 bases, with 17 bases separating them. CDR3 length: 15 amino acids. The CDR3 bases are TGTGCCAGCAGCCACCCGCCAGGGTCGACCTACGAGCAGTACTTC. It specifies CASSHPPGSTYEQYF.

The chain employs TRBV28 and TRBJ2-2; TRBD1 matches at 7 bases. The CDR3 runs to 15 residues. V lost 10 bases and J lost 1; bases outside the gene matches: 9. Per germline, CDR1 MDHEN and CDR2 SYDVKM. In DNA form, the CDR3 reads TGTGCCATCTCGAAAGGGGGCCTGAACACCGGGGAGCTGTTTTTT. This translates into CAISKGGLNTGELFF.

The V call is TRBV9, the J call TRBJ1-2, with TRBD1 as a possible D gene (6 bases). Between the trimmed V and J ends, which lost 7 bases and 4 bases, there was a span of 17 bases. Germline assignment: CDR1 SGDLS and CDR2 YYNGEE. The CDR3 has 14 residues. CDR3 in DNA: TGTGCCAGCGCCGGAGGAGGGGGGGCCTATGGCTACACCTTC. As protein: CASAGGGGAYGYTF.

The rearrangement links TRBV11-1 to TRBJ1-6, with D possibly TRBD1 on 6 matching bases. Per germline, CDR1 SGHAT and CDR2 FQDESV (reference sequence). The CDR3 runs to 14 residues. V was pared by 6 bases and J by 6 bases, with 12 bases between. CDR3 amino acids: CASSPRDINSPLHF. Here the CDR3 DNA reads TGTGCCAGCAGTCCCCGGGACATTAATTCACCCCTCCACTTT.

The rearrangement uses TRBV4-1 and TRBJ2-5; D may be TRBD2 (6 bases). CDR3 length: 13 amino acids. The germline V and J ends were trimmed by 0 bases and 5 bases, with 7 bases remaining between them. CDR1 and CDR2 (germline): MGHRA, YSYEKL. CDR3 sequence: CASSQDGGETQYF. In nucleotides, the CDR3 is TGCGCCAGCAGCCAAGATGGGGGGGAGACCCAGTACTTC.

The chain links TRBV9 to TRBJ2-2; 12 positions match TRBD1. The length of the CDR3 is 16 residues. Germline CDR1 is SGDLS and CDR2 is YYNGEE. V gave up 4 bases and J gave up 7 bases; unmatched junction bases: 8. CDR3 sequence (DNA): TGTGCCAGCAGCCGGGACAGGGGGCGGATTAGCGGGGAGCTGTTTTTT. This codes for CASSRDRGRISGELFF.

This clone was detected only a few times. The V gene is TRBV11-2, the J gene TRBJ2-7, with D maybe TRBD1 (6 bases). The ends were cut back, 3 bases at V and 2 bases at J, with 8 bases in the middle. The CDR3 length is 13 residues. Germline V gene data show CDR1 as SGHAT and CDR2 as FQNNGV. CDR3 amino acids: CASSFAGAYEQYF. DNA of the CDR3: TGTGCCAGCAGCTTTGCAGGGGCCTACGAGCAGTACTTC.

This clone was found once. The chain carries TRBV6-6 and TRBJ2-7; D uncertain. V lost 4 bases, J lost 3 bases, and 13 bases lay in between. This CDR3 is built from 14 residues. The germline V gene has CDR1 MNHNY and CDR2 SVGAGI (reference sequence). For the CDR3, the DNA is TGTGCCAGCAGTTCCCAACCGGGCCGCTACGAGCAGTACTTC. This codes for CASSSQPGRYEQYF.

The gene calls are TRBV13 and TRBJ1-2; D not resolved. Germline CDR1 and CDR2: PRHDT and FYEKMQ (reference sequence). Trimming stripped 5 bases from V and 0 bases from J, with 13 bases between. This CDR3 is built from 15 residues. CDR3 bases: TGTGCCAGCAGCCGAGGAGAGGAAGCTAACTATGGCTACACCTTC. This sequence encodes CASSRGEEANYGYTF.

The chain is built from TRBV5-1 and TRBJ1-2; tentatively, D is TRBD1 (6 bases). This CDR3 comprises 13 residues. The germline gives CDR1 SGHRS, CDR2 YFSETQ. V shed 4 bases and J shed 14 bases, with 21 bases lying between them. CDR3 bases: TGCGCCAGCAGCCCGAGGGGAACAGGGCTGAGGACCTTC. Its translation is CASSPRGTGLRTF.

V is TRBV4-1 and J is TRBJ2-3; 11 bases match TRBD2. The V segment lost 2 bases and the J segment 4 bases; nucleotides outside the gene matches: 5. Germline CDR1 MGHRA, CDR2 YSYEKL. There are 16 residues in the CDR3. CDR3 in DNA: TGCGCCAGCAGCCAAAGAGCACTAGCGGGAGCAGATACGCAGTATTTT. Residues: CASSQRALAGADTQYF.

The count of this clone is one. This rearrangement joins TRBV4-3 to TRBJ2-1; D may be TRBD1 or TRBD2 (6 bases each). The CDR3 runs to 16 residues. Trimming removed 0 bases at V and 2 bases at J, with 11 bases between. Germline CDR1 LGHNA, CDR2 YSLEER. CDR3 sequence: CASSQDGRGPYNEQFF. The DNA for the CDR3 is TGCGCCAGCAGCCAAGACGGACGGGGGCCCTACAATGAGCAGTTCTTC.

The table lists this clone with a few counts. This chain joins TRBV2 and TRBJ1-1, with D unclear. There are 13 residues in the CDR3. The germline V gene has CDR1 SNHLY and CDR2 FYNNEI. With 4 bases removed from V and 1 base from J, the gap between germline ends came to 7 bases. The CDR3 nucleotides read TGTGCCAGCAGTGGCAATAGGAACACTGAAGCTTTCTTT. Its translation is CASSGNRNTEAFF.

The rearrangement links TRBV7-9 to TRBJ1-5; D might be TRBD1 (5 bases). The CDR3 sequence is 14 residues long. The germline V and J ends were trimmed by 2 bases and 2 bases, with 7 bases remaining between them. In germline, CDR1 is SEHNR, CDR2 FQNEAQ (reference sequence). CDR3 sequence (DNA): TGTGCCAGCAGCTTACAGGGAGGCAATCAGCCCCAGCATTTT. This translates into CASSLQGGNQPQHF.

The chain couples TRBV4-1 to TRBJ1-5; no clear D gene. This CDR3 comprises 15 residues. Trimming left V 3 bases short and J 9 bases short, with 18 bases between. Germline loops: CDR1 MGHRA, CDR2 YSYEKL. The CDR3 region is CASSHSFAASGPQHF. The CDR3 DNA is TGCGCCAGCAGCCACTCTTTTGCGGCGTCTGGGCCCCAGCATTTT.

This clone was detected only a few times. V is TRBV5-1 and J is TRBJ2-2, with D maybe TRBD1 (5 bases). There are 15 residues in the CDR3. The V end lost 5 bases, the J end lost 2 bases, and 13 bases lay between the germline ends. The V gene's germline CDR1 is SGHRS and CDR2 YFSETQ. The CDR3 DNA reads TGCGCCAGCAGACCTCAACAGGTCAACACCGGGGAGCTGTTTTTT. Translation gives CASRPQQVNTGELFF.

This sequence joins TRBV25-1 and TRBJ2-3; 7 nucleotides line up with TRBD1. This CDR3 is 16 amino acids long. Germline loops: CDR1 MGHDK, CDR2 SYGVNS. V trimming: 3 bases; J trimming: 1 base; junction bases outside the gene matches: 7. CDR3 nucleotide sequence: TGTGCCAGCAGTGAGGGGACAGAACAAGGCACAGATACGCAGTATTTT. As protein: CASSEGTEQGTDTQYF.